What follows are 9 T cell receptor beta chains derived from one specimen sequenced in a study of blood T cell repertoires in COVID-19. Assay: immunoSEQ multiplex PCR; the TCRdb copy retains only in-frame clones and omits some. The table lists about 82,000 clones, roughly 79% of them singletons. Input material: peripheral blood. All receptors derive from a man aged 80 or over with acute or convalescent COVID-19.

This clone is a singleton in its sample. The chain has TRBV6-6 and TRBJ2-1, with D possibly matching TRBD1 (6 bases). Per the germline V gene, CDR1 is MNHNY and CDR2 is SVGAGI (reference sequence). The CDR3 runs to 16 residues. V gave up 6 bases and J gave up 8 bases, with 23 bases separating them. The CDR3 loop is CASRGGHSASGDEQFF. In nucleotides, the CDR3 is TGTGCCAGCAGAGGGGGACATAGCGCCAGTGGGGATGAGCAGTTCTTC.

V is TRBV6-2 or TRBV6-3 and J is TRBJ1-5; 11 nucleotides agree with TRBD1. The CDR3 consists of 15 residues. V lost 6 bases and J lost 6; bases outside the gene matches: 7. CDR1 MNHEY and CDR2 SVGEGT come from the germline V gene. Here the CDR3 DNA reads TGTGCCAGCAGCTGGACAGGGGGCATTTTTCAGCCCCAGCATTTT. Protein product: CASSWTGGIFQPQHF.

The chain uses TRBV19 and TRBJ2-6, with 7 bases aligning to TRBD1. Looked up from germline, CDR1 is LNHDA and CDR2 is SQIVND (reference sequence). V was pared by 9 bases and J by 0 bases, with 8 bases of the junction left unmatched. The length of the CDR3 is 16 residues. The CDR3 bases are TGTGCCAGCAGACAGGGTTCGAGCTCTGGGGCCAACGTCCTGACTTTC. This encodes CASRQGSSSGANVLTF.

This clone was recorded many times. The chain couples TRBV7-9 to TRBJ2-1; 11 bases line up with TRBD2. The CDR3 runs to 17 residues. J was trimmed by 3 bases and V by 1 base; bases with no gene match: 5. Per the germline V gene, CDR1 is SEHNR and CDR2 is FQNEAQ (reference sequence). The CDR3 region is CASSLEGTSGDYNEQFF. The CDR3 DNA follows: TGTGCCAGCAGCTTAGAAGGGACTAGCGGAGACTACAATGAGCAGTTCTTC.

In its sample, this clone was seen a few times. The CDR3 nucleotides read TGTGCCAGTAGTAGGGACAGTAGCACTGAAGCTTTCTTT. It specifies CASSRDSSTEAFF. The rearrangement uses TRBV19 and TRBJ1-1, with 7 bases that match TRBD1. Germline V CDR1 and CDR2: LNHDA, SQIVND (reference sequence). J was trimmed by 4 bases and V by 4 bases; bases with no gene match: 3. The CDR3 sequence is 13 residues long. Based on the CDR3 plus reference TRBV19 and TRBJ1-1, the full variable domain is DGGITQSPKYLFRKEGQNVTLSCEQNLNHDAMYWYRQDPGQGLRLIYYSQIVNDFQKGDIAEGYSVSREKKESFPLTVTSAQKNPTAFYLCASSRDSSTEAFFGQGTRLTVV.

The chain couples TRBV6-2 or TRBV6-3 to TRBJ2-5, with 14 nucleotides matching TRBD2. After removal of 6 bases from V and 6 bases from J, the junction contained 6 bases not matched to a gene. CDR3 length: 15 amino acids. Germline V gives CDR1 MNHEY, CDR2 SVGEGT. CDR3 coding DNA: TGTGCCAGCAGCGGGACTAGCGGGAGATCGCAGACCCAGTACTTC. It specifies CASSGTSGRSQTQYF.

This chain uses TRBV5-4 with TRBJ2-7; the match to TRBD1 covers 9 bases. This CDR3 has 13 amino acids. The ends lost 3 bases at V and 5 bases at J; junction bases unmatched: 3. CDR1 is SGHNT, CDR2 YYREEE, per germline (reference sequence). CDR3 in amino acids: CASSSGQGNEQYF. The CDR3 DNA is TGTGCCAGCAGCTCCGGACAGGGGAACGAGCAGTACTTC.

This rearrangement joins TRBV9 to TRBJ2-2; 9 bases match TRBD1. CDR3 length: 16 amino acids. Germline V gene lookup returns CDR1 SGDLS and CDR2 YYNGEE. Losses at the gene ends were 3 bases for V and 2 bases for J; bases not matched to a gene: 5. CDR3 protein: CASSGGQGINTGELFF. DNA of the CDR3: TGTGCCAGCAGCGGAGGACAGGGGATAAACACCGGGGAGCTGTTTTTT.

This rearrangement joins TRBV5-6 to TRBJ1-1; D is perhaps TRBD1 (6 bases). Trimming stripped 2 bases from V and 2 bases from J, with 10 bases between. The CDR3 runs to 14 residues. The V gene's germline CDR1 is SGHDT and CDR2 YYEEEE. For the CDR3, the DNA is TGTGCCAGCAGCTTTACAGGGATTAACACTGAAGCTTTCTTT. It specifies CASSFTGINTEAFF. The full variable domain, in which reference TRBV5-6 and TRBJ1-1 provide the parts outside the CDR3, is DAGVTQSPTHLIKTRGQQVTLRCSPKSGHDTVSWYQQALGQGPQFIFQYYEEEERQRGNFPDRFSGHQFPNYSSELNVNALLLGDSALYLCASSFTGINTEAFFGQGTRLTVV.